These T cell receptor beta chains were read from a single sample in a study of T-cell reconstitution after alpha-beta-depleted transplantation in children. MiXCR, run by TCRdb on the PCR reads, gives a single entry per CDR3 protein. The data show some 440,000 distinct CDR3 sequences, with around 15% seen just once and 25% to 30% held by the top ten. Sequenced here: PBMCs, mostly from graft donor cells, sampled 360 days after TCRalphabeta/CD19-depleted stem cell transplant. The receptors were sampled from a boy in the first two years of life who had a stem cell transplant for Wiskott-Aldrich syndrome, so the T cells may come from the graft donor. The CDR3 runs from the conserved cysteine through the conserved F or W. Fields, in order: clone size, V gene, D gene, J gene, CDR3 protein, CDR3 DNA. D genes are given only for firm matches. Clone sizes are given selectively: once, few, many, or a class where the clone is expanded.

>few|TRBV5-5|NA|TRBJ2-5
CASMPALVETQYF
TGTGCCAGCATGCCCGCCCTTGTGGAGACCCAGTACTTC
>few|TRBV10-3|TRBD2|TRBJ2-3
CAIWPGGGDMQYF
TGTGCCATCTGGCCGGGAGGAGGAGATATGCAGTATTTT
>NA|TRBV4-3|TRBD2|TRBJ2-7
CASSQEVGGLAGERQYF
TGCGCCAGCAGCCAAGAGGTTGGTGGACTAGCGGGAGAGAGGCAGTACTTC
>NA|TRBV4-1|NA|TRBJ1-2
CASSQTSRNYGYTF
TGCGCCAGCAGCCAAACCTCAAGGAACTATGGCTACACCTTC
>few|TRBV7-2|NA|TRBJ2-1
CASSLTGQTYNEQFF
TGTGCCAGCAGCCTAACGGGACAAACCTACAATGAGCAGTTCTTC
>few|TRBV20-1|TRBD2|TRBJ2-5
CSARLTSGGLETQYF
TGCAGTGCTAGACTCACTAGCGGGGGGCTGGAGACCCAGTACTTC
>NA|TRBV6-1|TRBD2|TRBJ2-5
CASDTGTSPRRSGETQYF
TGTGCCAGCGATACCGGGACTAGCCCGAGGAGGAGTGGGGAGACCCAGTACTTC
>few|TRBV19|NA|TRBJ2-3
CASSIQGDTQYF
TGTGCCAGTAGTATACAGGGCGATACGCAGTATTTT
>few|TRBV10-3|TRBD2|TRBJ2-7
CAISETGLGGLEQYF
TGTGCCATCAGTGAGACCGGACTAGGAGGTTTAGAGCAGTACTTC
>NA|TRBV20-1|NA|TRBJ2-2
CSARQANTGELFF
TGCAGTGCCCGACAGGCGAACACCGGGGAGCTGTTTTTT
>NA|TRBV20-1|NA|TRBJ2-3
CSARAELAPYTDTQYF
TGCAGTGCTAGAGCGGAGCTAGCTCCTTACACAGATACGCAGTATTTT
>NA|TRBV5-1|NA|TRBJ2-2
CASSLTGAYTGELFF
TGCGCCAGCAGCTTGACGGGGGCGTACACCGGGGAGCTGTTTTTT
>NA|TRBV6-1|TRBD1|TRBJ2-4
CASRHRGHSPKNIQYF
TGTGCCAGCAGGCACAGGGGCCATAGTCCCAAAAACATTCAGTACTTC
>few|TRBV5-1|TRBD2|TRBJ2-1
CASSLALAGGLGEQFF
TGCGCCAGCAGCTTGGCTCTAGCGGGAGGGCTAGGGGAGCAGTTCTTC
>few|TRBV4-1|TRBD2|TRBJ2-7
CASSQATSGSYEQYF
TGCGCCAGCAGCCAAGCAACTAGCGGCTCCTACGAGCAGTACTTC
>few|TRBV24-1|NA|TRBJ1-5
CATSDPRRGNQPQHF
TGTGCCACCAGTGACCCCCGGAGAGGCAATCAGCCCCAGCATTTT
>NA|TRBV24-1|TRBD2|TRBJ2-5
CATSDGLAGMTQYF
TGTGCCACCAGTGACGGACTAGCGGGAATGACCCAGTACTTC
>few|TRBV12-3/TRBV12-4|TRBD2|TRBJ2-5
CASRPRGRGPQETQYF
TGTGCCAGCAGACCCCGAGGGAGGGGACCACAAGAGACCCAGTACTTC
>NA|TRBV5-4|TRBD2|TRBJ2-1
CASSLPSGIYHEQFF
TGTGCCAGCAGCTTGCCTAGCGGGATTTATCATGAGCAGTTCTTC
>few|TRBV4-1|NA|TRBJ1-5
CASSQFEGANQPQHF
TGCGCCAGCAGCCAATTTGAAGGGGCCAATCAGCCCCAGCATTTT
>few|TRBV10-1|NA|TRBJ2-1
CASSEAGGDEQFF
TGCGCCAGCAGTGAGGCTGGGGGAGATGAGCAGTTCTTC
>few|TRBV10-3|NA|TRBJ2-2
CALKVGPNTGELFF
TGTGCCCTGAAGGTCGGCCCGAACACCGGGGAGCTGTTTTTT
>NA|TRBV4-3|NA|TRBJ2-3
CASSHPRASTDTQYF
TGCGCCAGCAGCCATCCGCGGGCCAGCACAGATACGCAGTATTTT
>NA|TRBV7-8|NA|TRBJ2-1
CASSSRWGSSYNEQFF
TGTGCCAGCAGCTCGAGGTGGGGGAGCTCCTACAATGAGCAGTTCTTC
>NA|TRBV20-1|TRBD1|TRBJ2-2
CSADAHGTGKTGELFF
TGCAGTGCGGATGCTCACGGGACAGGGAAAACCGGGGAGCTGTTTTTT
>many|TRBV6-2/TRBV6-3|TRBD2|TRBJ2-1
CASSSRLAVYNEQFF
TGTGCCAGCAGCTCTCGACTAGCGGTTTACAATGAGCAGTTCTTC
>few|TRBV10-3|NA|TRBJ2-1
CAISDPTRQLGRPNEQFF
TGTGCCATCAGTGATCCGACTCGACAGTTGGGGCGGCCCAATGAGCAGTTCTTC
>many|TRBV7-9|NA|TRBJ2-7
CASSLTSGYEQYF
TGTGCCAGCAGCTTAACTTCTGGCTACGAGCAGTACTTC
>NA|TRBV7-8|NA|TRBJ2-5
CASSLPVGQETQYF
TGTGCCAGCAGCTTACCAGTGGGGCAAGAGACCCAGTACTTC
>NA|TRBV7-9|TRBD2|TRBJ2-1
CASSFVGREGGNEQFF
TGTGCCAGCAGCTTTGTGGGGCGGGAGGGGGGCAATGAGCAGTTCTTC
>few|TRBV5-1|TRBD2|TRBJ2-3
CASSLSSGGTTDTQYF
TGCGCCAGCAGCTTGTCCAGCGGGGGGACCACAGATACGCAGTATTTT
>NA|TRBV6-5|TRBD1|TRBJ1-4
CASSYPGTGDEKLFF
TGTGCCAGCAGTTACCCCGGGACAGGGGATGAAAAACTGTTTTTT
>few|TRBV28|TRBD1|TRBJ1-6
CASSLWGRTGLGSPLHF
TGTGCCAGCAGTTTGTGGGGACGGACAGGGTTAGGTTCACCCCTCCACTTT
>NA|TRBV13|TRBD2|TRBJ2-3
CASSSPIAGGDLDTQYF
TGTGCCAGCAGCTCCCCCATAGCGGGAGGAGATTTGGATACGCAGTATTTT
>few|TRBV5-1|TRBD1|TRBJ1-2
CASSLVGTEAGYTF
TGCGCCAGCAGCTTGGTCGGGACAGAGGCTGGCTACACCTTC
>many|TRBV6-2/TRBV6-3|NA|TRBJ2-2
CASSPGETAGELFF
TGTGCCAGCAGCCCCGGGGAGACCGCCGGGGAGCTGTTTTTT
>NA|TRBV4-2|NA|TRBJ2-7
CASSHHRGYEQYF
TGTGCCAGCAGCCACCATAGGGGCTACGAGCAGTACTTC
>few|TRBV5-1|TRBD1|TRBJ1-2
CASSLSLTGTFGYTF
TGCGCCAGCAGCTTGTCTCTGACAGGGACCTTCGGCTACACCTTC
>NA|TRBV7-6|NA|TRBJ2-7
CASSLGARDGYEQYF
TGTGCCAGCAGCTTAGGAGCCAGGGACGGCTACGAGCAGTACTTC
>NA|TRBV12-3/TRBV12-4|NA|TRBJ2-7
CASSLMAGTIYEQYF
TGTGCCAGCAGTTTAATGGCAGGAACTATCTACGAGCAGTACTTC
>many|TRBV6-2/TRBV6-3|NA|TRBJ2-3
CASSYPTDTQYF
TGTGCCAGCAGCTACCCCACAGATACGCAGTATTTT
>NA|TRBV14|NA|TRBJ2-2
CASSQAGAVNTGELFF
TGTGCCAGCAGCCAAGCTGGGGCGGTGAACACCGGGGAGCTGTTTTTT
>NA|TRBV7-7|TRBD1|TRBJ2-3
CASSPSLRGSSTDTQYF
TGTGCCAGCAGCCCCAGCCTCAGGGGGAGTAGCACAGATACGCAGTATTTT
>few|TRBV5-1|NA|TRBJ2-2
CASSPRQLPNTGELFF
TGCGCCAGCAGCCCTCGACAACTACCAAACACCGGGGAGCTGTTTTTT
>few|TRBV2|TRBD1|TRBJ2-4
CASSEEGVLTGTDIQYF
TGTGCCAGCAGTGAAGAAGGGGTTCTGACAGGGACGGACATTCAGTACTTC
>NA|TRBV4-3|NA|TRBJ2-2
CASSQDPGKDIGELFF
TGCGCCAGCAGCCAAGATCCAGGGAAAGATATTGGGGAGCTGTTTTTT
>NA|TRBV12-3/TRBV12-4|TRBD2|TRBJ2-2
CASSLVSRLAGLAGELFF
TGTGCCAGCAGTTTAGTTTCTCGACTAGCGGGACTAGCCGGGGAGCTGTTTTTT